This passage covers 32 T cell receptor beta chains from one sample sequenced in a study of OX40 agonist ivuxolimab in advanced cancers. Data came from immunoSEQ multiplex PCR; TCRdb stores just in-frame clones and leaves some out. The sample lists 100,000 or so clones; about 92% were seen once. Sequencing used CD4+ or CD8+ T cells sorted from blood, obtained in a trial of the OX40 agonist ivuxolimab. The receptors were sampled from an adult with an advanced solid tumor such as melanoma, head and neck, liver or kidney cancer.

The chain uses TRBV9 and TRBJ2-1; D is perhaps TRBD2 (6 bases). From germline, CDR1 is SGDLS and CDR2 YYNGEE. V lost 2 bases and J 7 bases, leaving 16 bases between the germline ends. This CDR3 has 15 residues. In nucleotides, the CDR3 is TGTGCCAGCAGCGTTGGGGGGATGGCTAGTAATGAGCAGTTCTTC. It translates to CASSVGGMASNEQFF. Full variable domain (outside the CDR3, taken from reference TRBV9 and TRBJ2-1): DSGVTQTPKHLITATGQRVTLRCSPRSGDLSVYWYQQSLDQGLQFLIQYYNGEERAKGNILERFSAQQFPDLHSELNLSSLELGDSALYFCASSVGGMASNEQFFGPGTRLTVL.

The chain has TRBV19 and TRBJ2-3; tentatively, D is TRBD2 (5 bases). The CDR3 has 12 residues. CDR1 is LNHDA, CDR2 SQIVND, per germline (reference sequence). V lost 3 bases to trimming and J lost 6 bases, with 7 bases between them. The CDR3, as DNA: TGTGCCAGTAGTATGTGGGAGGATACGCAGTATTTT. Protein product: CASSMWEDTQYF.

The chain links TRBV19 to TRBJ1-2; D might be TRBD1 (6 bases). V gave up 3 bases and J gave up 7 bases, with 12 bases separating them. The germline CDR1 and CDR2 sequences are LNHDA and SQIVND (reference sequence). The CDR3 consists of 13 residues. This chain's CDR3 is CASSITLRGGYTF. CDR3 bases: TGTGCCAGTAGTATCACTCTCAGGGGTGGCTACACCTTC.

V and J are TRBV9 and TRBJ2-1; 14 positions agree with TRBD2. Germline lookup yields CDR1 SGDLS and CDR2 YYNGEE. The junction had 6 bases not matched to a gene; V was cut back by 2 bases and J by 8 bases. The CDR3 length is 16 residues. The CDR3 bases are TGTGCCAGCAGCGTTGGGACTAGCGGGAGTCTGGATGAGCAGTTCTTC. It translates to CASSVGTSGSLDEQFF.

The chain combines TRBV5-4 with TRBJ2-1, with D tentatively TRBD1 (6 bases). Trimming took 2 bases from V and 4 from J, leaving 10 bases between them. The CDR3 totals 14 residues. Per the germline V gene, CDR1 is SGHNT and CDR2 is YYREEE (reference sequence). CDR3 sequence (DNA): TGTGCCAGCAGCTTCCGGGACAAATACAATGAGCAGTTCTTC. This encodes CASSFRDKYNEQFF.

V usage is TRBV4-1 and J usage is TRBJ2-4, with D possibly matching TRBD2 (6 bases). Between the trimmed V and J ends, which lost 2 bases and 8 bases, there was a span of 16 bases. This CDR3 region has 15 residues. Germline V gene lookup returns CDR1 MGHRA and CDR2 YSYEKL. In DNA form, the CDR3 reads TGCGCCAGCAGCCAAACCCGGGACTCCCGGGACATTCAGTACTTC. Its translation is CASSQTRDSRDIQYF.

The chain is built from TRBV19 and TRBJ2-6; D call uncertain. V lost 6 bases, J lost 2 bases, and 5 bases lay in between. The germline CDR1 and CDR2 sequences are LNHDA and SQIVND (reference sequence). This CDR3 spans 13 amino acids. CDR3 coding DNA: TGTGCCAGTAGAGTCCCTGGGGCCAACGTCCTGACTTTC. Translating it yields CASRVPGANVLTF.

V is TRBV2 and J is TRBJ2-1; D perhaps matches TRBD2 (5 bases). Germline V gives CDR1 SNHLY, CDR2 FYNNEI. The CDR3 has 11 amino acids. Trimming left V 8 bases short and J 4 bases short, with 6 bases between. Written as DNA, the CDR3 is TGTGCCAGCGGGGAGTACAATGAGCAGTTCTTC. Residues: CASGEYNEQFF.

The chain carries TRBV27 and TRBJ1-6; 8 nucleotides line up with TRBD1. This CDR3 comprises 13 residues. Looked up from germline, CDR1 is MNHEY and CDR2 is SMNVEV (reference sequence). V was clipped by 7 bases and J by 10 bases; unmatched bases: 6. This CDR3 is CASKIRGRSPLHF. CDR3 DNA sequence: TGTGCCAGCAAGATCAGGGGGCGGTCACCCCTCCACTTT.

V gene TRBV29-1 combines with J gene TRBJ1-1, with D possibly being TRBD1 (6 bases). The CDR3 has 14 amino acids. Trimming took 0 bases from V and 8 from J, leaving 16 bases between them. The germline V gene encodes CDR1 SQVTM and CDR2 ANQGSEA. In DNA, the CDR3 is TGCAGCGTTGAAGAAAAGTACAGGGTCTCGGAAGCTTTCTTT. Amino acids: CSVEEKYRVSEAFF.

The gene calls are TRBV27 and TRBJ2-7; TRBD1 aligns across 7 bases. In germline, CDR1 is MNHEY, CDR2 SMNVEV (reference sequence). V lost 4 bases, J lost 4 bases, and 13 bases stayed unmatched. The CDR3 loop spans 16 amino acids. CDR3 protein: CASSSQQGPRRYEQYF. Written as DNA, the CDR3 is TGTGCCAGCAGTTCCCAACAGGGGCCCCGTCGGTACGAGCAGTACTTC.

This clone was seen a single time. The chain joins TRBV4-1 to TRBJ2-7; TRBD2 is a possible D gene (7 bases). The CDR3 totals 15 residues. Trimming cost V 1 base and J 5 bases, with 15 bases left between them. The V gene's germline CDR1 is MGHRA and CDR2 YSYEKL. As DNA, the CDR3 is TGCGCCAGCAGCCAAGTAGGGGGGAGGGAGGACGAGCAGTACTTC. Protein: CASSQVGGREDEQYF.

This clone was seen a single time. The chain employs TRBV15 and TRBJ2-3; D not resolved. There are 16 residues in the CDR3. V lost 5 bases, J lost 0 bases, and 15 bases lay in between. The germline CDR1 and CDR2 sequences are LNHNV and YYDKDF (reference sequence). CDR3 nucleotide sequence: TGTGCCACCAGCCCTTCCCCGGTTGCTAGCACAGATACGCAGTATTTT. It specifies CATSPSPVASTDTQYF.

This sequence joins TRBV15 and TRBJ2-3; D is ambiguous. Germline CDR1 is LNHNV and CDR2 is YYDKDF (reference sequence). The CDR3 covers 15 residues. The V end was cut by 0 bases, the J end by 1 base, with 8 bases between. CDR3 sequence (DNA): TGTGCCACCAGCAGAGAAGACTGGGGCACAGATACGCAGTATTTT. Translating it yields CATSREDWGTDTQYF. The full variable domain, rest sourced from reference TRBV15 and TRBJ2-3, is DAMVIQNPRYQVTQFGKPVTLSCSQTLNHNVMYWYQQKSSQAPKLLFHYYDKDFNNEADTPDNFQSRRPNTSFCFLDIRSPGLGDTAMYLCATSREDWGTDTQYFGPGTRLTVL.

This chain connects TRBV19 to TRBJ1-1; D not resolved. Germline CDR1 and CDR2: LNHDA and SQIVND (reference sequence). The CDR3 sequence is 15 residues long. V lost 6 bases, J lost 0 bases, and 14 bases lay in between. CDR3 in amino acids: CASSDLASVNTEAFF. The CDR3 nucleotides are TGTGCCAGTAGCGACCTGGCCTCCGTGAACACTGAAGCTTTCTTT.

The genes are TRBV20-1 and TRBJ1-3; the D gene is possibly TRBD1 (5 bases). Germline CDR1 reads DFQATT; CDR2 reads SNEGSKA (reference sequence). The CDR3 covers 11 residues. Trimming shortened V by 6 bases and J by 3 bases, and 6 bases separated the two germline ends. The DNA of the CDR3 is TGCAGTGCGGGGGGTGGAAACACCATATATTTT. Its translation: CSAGGGNTIYF.

This chain links TRBV27 with TRBJ2-3; D unresolved. The germline gives CDR1 MNHEY, CDR2 SMNVEV (reference sequence). The CDR3 runs to 13 residues. Trimming pared 9 bases from V and 2 bases from J, leaving 12 bases between. CDR3 nucleotide sequence: TGTGCCAGTCGAGGTCGGGTCACAGATACGCAGTATTTT. Translated: CASRGRVTDTQYF.

In this sample, this clone turned up once. V and J are TRBV27 and TRBJ2-7; D is possibly TRBD2 (5 bases). Between the trimmed V and J ends, which lost 1 base and 7 bases, there was a span of 14 bases. The V gene's germline CDR1 is MNHEY and CDR2 SMNVEV (reference sequence). The CDR3 extends over 14 amino acids. The CDR3 sequence is CASSLYAGQREQYF. In DNA form, the CDR3 reads TGTGCCAGCAGTTTATACGCGGGCCAGAGGGAGCAGTACTTC.

The chain couples TRBV5-4 to TRBJ1-2, with 7 bases that match TRBD1. The CDR3 spans 14 residues. V was pared by 2 bases and J by 0 bases, with 1 base of the junction left unmatched. CDR1 and CDR2 from the germline V gene are SGHNT and YYREEE (reference sequence). CDR3 in amino acids: CASSLDRANYGYTF. The CDR3 DNA reads TGTGCCAGCAGCTTAGACAGGGCTAACTATGGCTACACCTTC.

This clone occurred once. The chain employs TRBV14 and TRBJ2-7, with 9 bases fitting TRBD1. Germline-derived CDR1 and CDR2 are SGHDN and FVKESK. V was clipped by 4 bases and J by 5 bases; unmatched bases: 12. The CDR3 is 16 amino acids. The CDR3 nucleotides are TGTGCCAGCAGCCCGCGTACGGGACAGGGTCTCCACGAGCAGTACTTC. Residues: CASSPRTGQGLHEQYF.

The V call is TRBV2, the J call TRBJ2-7, with D perhaps TRBD1 or TRBD2 (6 bases each). Trimming left V 7 bases short and J 5 bases short, with 15 bases between. The CDR3 loop spans 13 amino acids. Germline V lookup: CDR1 SNHLY, CDR2 FYNNEI. The chain's CDR3 is CASNQRGDHEQYF. In nucleotides, the CDR3 is TGTGCCAGCAATCAAAGGGGGGACCACGAGCAGTACTTC.

This chain uses TRBV2 with TRBJ2-7, with D possibly TRBD1 on 8 matching bases. The germline V and J ends were trimmed by 4 bases and 0 bases, with 22 bases remaining between them. Looked up from germline, CDR1 is SNHLY and CDR2 is FYNNEI. This CDR3 is built from 18 residues. CDR3 coding DNA: TGTGCCAGCAGTGTCTGGGGGGAGGGACAGGATTTCTCCTACGAGCAGTACTTC. Residues: CASSVWGEGQDFSYEQYF.

CDR3 amino acids: CASWGESYEQYF. In DNA, the CDR3 is TGTGCCAGCTGGGGGGAGTCCTACGAGCAGTACTTC. The chain combines TRBV25-1 with TRBJ2-7; weak D call: TRBD2 (6 bases). The CDR3 spans 12 residues. Trimming stripped 8 bases from V and 1 base from J, with 9 bases between. CDR1 and CDR2 from the germline V gene are MGHDK and SYGVNS.

CDR3: CAWSADRQSSYEQYF. The CDR3 DNA sequence: TGTGCCTGGAGTGCGGACAGGCAGAGCTCCTACGAGCAGTACTTC. The chain has TRBV30 and TRBJ2-7, with 7 positions matching TRBD1. Germline V gene data show CDR1 as GTSNPN and CDR2 as SVGIG (reference sequence). V trimming: 1 base; J trimming: 0 bases; junction bases outside the gene matches: 6. The CDR3 is 15 amino acids. Full variable domain (remainder filled in from reference TRBV30 and TRBJ2-7): SQTIHQWPATLVQPVGSPLSLECTVEGTSNPNLYWYRQAAGRGLQLLFYSVGIGQISSEVPQNLSASRPQDRQFILSSKKLLLSDSGFYLCAWSADRQSSYEQYFGPGTRLTVT.

V usage is TRBV10-3 and J usage is TRBJ2-7; possible D gene TRBD1, 5 bases. Germline-derived CDR1 and CDR2 are ENHRY and SYGVKD. The CDR3 contains 12 residues. The V end lost 2 bases, the J end lost 3 bases, and 5 bases lay between the germline ends. The CDR3 loop reads CAISEDSYEQYF. CDR3 nucleotide sequence: TGTGCCATCAGTGAGGACAGCTACGAGCAGTACTTC.

V and J are TRBV7-8 and TRBJ2-1; 9 nucleotides line up with TRBD2. Germline CDR1 and CDR2: SGHVS and FQNEAQ. The length of the CDR3 is 15 residues. J was trimmed by 3 bases and V by 1 base; bases with no gene match: 1. In DNA, the CDR3 is TGTGCCAGCAGCTTAGGCGGGGGGGTCTACAATGAGCAGTTCTTC. The encoded protein is CASSLGGGVYNEQFF.

This clone was found a few times. The chain has TRBV6-5 and TRBJ2-1; TRBD1 might be the D (5 bases). The CDR3 has 11 amino acids. Per germline, CDR1 MNHEY and CDR2 SVGAGI. The V gene lost 8 bases and the J gene lost 7 bases, with 9 bases spanning the gap. This CDR3 reads CASRQLNEQFF. The CDR3 region has the DNA TGTGCCAGCCGACAGTTGAATGAGCAGTTCTTC.

V and J are TRBV27 and TRBJ2-3; TRBD1 aligns across 10 bases. V lost 8 bases, J lost 0 bases, and 17 bases stayed unmatched. CDR1 is MNHEY, CDR2 SMNVEV, per germline (reference sequence). The CDR3 is 19 amino acids. The CDR3 is CASLRPRDRGHPSTDTQYF. CDR3 sequence (DNA): TGTGCCAGCCTCCGCCCCCGGGACAGGGGCCACCCTAGCACAGATACGCAGTATTTT.

The chain combines TRBV6-5 with TRBJ1-6; D is perhaps TRBD1 (6 bases). CDR1 MNHEY and CDR2 SVGAGI come from the germline V gene. The CDR3 covers 16 residues. Deletions cut 2 bases from V and 5 bases from J, with 13 bases between. The CDR3 DNA is TGTGCCAGCAGTTACCAGCCAGGGGTTGATAATTCACCCCTCCACTTT. Translating gives CASSYQPGVDNSPLHF.

The chain recombines TRBV27 with TRBJ1-5; no clear D. The CDR3 totals 13 residues. Per germline, CDR1 MNHEY and CDR2 SMNVEV (reference sequence). The V and J ends lost 5 bases and 3 bases respectively, with 8 bases between them. The chain's CDR3 is CASSPSNNQPQHF. The CDR3, as DNA: TGTGCCAGCAGTCCCTCGAACAATCAGCCCCAGCATTTT.

V usage is TRBV6-6 and J usage is TRBJ2-7, with D possibly matching TRBD2 (6 bases). The CDR3 covers 11 residues. Between the trimmed V and J ends, which lost 6 bases and 5 bases, there was a span of 8 bases. CDR1 and CDR2 from the germline V gene are MNHNY and SVGAGI (reference sequence). CDR3 residues: CASSWGDEQYF. CDR3 DNA sequence: TGTGCCAGCAGCTGGGGGGACGAGCAGTACTTC.

The chain couples TRBV29-1 to TRBJ1-1, with unresolved D. In germline, CDR1 is SQVTM, CDR2 ANQGSEA. The V and J ends lost 6 bases and 7 bases respectively, with 12 bases between them. The CDR3 totals 11 residues. In nucleotides, the CDR3 is TGCAGCGTCGCGGACGGTGATGAAGCTTTCTTT. Translating it yields CSVADGDEAFF. The full variable domain, completed using reference TRBV29-1 and TRBJ1-1, is SAVISQKPSRDICQRGTSLTIQCQVDSQVTMMFWYRQQPGQSLTLIATANQGSEATYESGFVIDKFPISRPNLTFSTLTVSNMSPEDSSIYLCSVADGDEAFFGQGTRLTVV.